This record looks at one T cell receptor (beta chain) sequence and its context. Its antigen is undetermined. This entry belongs to a study of beta chain features in type 1 diabetes. Study observations and caveats: Type 1 diabetes patients had moderately but significantly shorter TCRB CDR3s in all four CD4+ subsets. The VDJ junctions of type 1 diabetes patients carried fewer insertions and more deletions.

Of the isolated RNA, all was reverse transcribed, and so the sequenced material was expressed TCRB transcripts. Naive, central memory and regulatory T cell samples yielded around 3.5 million reads on average. Measured with immunoSEQ multiplex PCR; TCRdb has only the in-frame clones, and not every one. Here the sample spans over 100,000 clones, roughly 15% being singletons. The CDR3 length is 13 residues. The V end was cut by 0 bases, the J end by 4 bases, with 7 bases between. Germline V CDR1 and CDR2: SGHTA, FQGNSA. This chain connects TRBV7-2 to TRBJ2-7, with D tentatively TRBD2 (5 bases). Sequencing was done on a sample of central memory CD4+ T cells from blood. The origin of this receptor is a man aged 25-45 years with type 1 diabetes. The CDR3 DNA is TGTGCCAGCAGCTTAGCTGCGGGTTACGAGCAGTACTTC. Residues: CASSLAAGYEQYF. The variable domain in full, with the rest retrieved from reference TRBV7-2 and TRBJ2-7, is GAGVSQSPSNKVTEKGKDVELRCDPISGHTALYWYRQSLGQGLEFLIYFQGNSAPDKSGLPSDRFSAERTGGSVSTLTIQRTQQEDSAVYLCASSLAAGYEQYFGPGTRLTVT.